This entry concerns a single TCR beta chain. This CDR3 has 13 amino acids. Germline CDR1 reads SGHRS; CDR2 reads YFSETQ. V was cut by 4 bases and J by 4 bases, with 12 bases left in between. Sequenced by immunoSEQ multiplex PCR; TCRdb stores in-frame clones only, minus some. The sample consists of 50,000 to 65,000 clones, approximately 86% of them appearing once. The data are from a study of OX40 agonist ivuxolimab in advanced cancers. About the research overall: Averaging about 60 years in age, with a range of about 20 to 90, the cohort was approximately 83% male.

The receptor was isolated from an adult with an advanced solid tumor such as melanoma, head and neck, liver or kidney cancer. The V and J genes are TRBV5-1 and TRBJ2-7, with a possible D match to TRBD1 (5 bases). Sequences were derived from CD4+ or CD8+ T cells sorted from blood, sampled in a trial of the OX40 agonist ivuxolimab. CDR3 sequence reads: CASSQDSYYEQYF. As DNA, the CDR3 is TGCGCCAGCAGCCAAGACAGCTATTACGAGCAGTACTTC.